The T cell receptor (beta chain) under discussion was sequenced for a study of response to subunit inactivated influenza vaccine. Study outcomes and limitations: There was a suggestion from the authors that each seasonal influenza vaccination recruits few new T cells.

MiXCR, run by TCRdb on the RT-PCR reads, gives a single entry per CDR3 protein. The table has about 700,000 distinct CDR3 sequences, roughly 14% seen once. The germline CDR1 and CDR2 sequences are MNHNS and SASEGT. The length of the CDR3 is 14 residues. V lost 6 bases and J lost 2, with 13 bases in between. This clonotype occurred a few times. Antigen specificity is unknown. The clonotype was recovered from a man aged 45-65 years who received an inactivated influenza vaccine. This chain links TRBV6-1 with TRBJ1-1; no firm D call. Material: PBMCs from blood, obtained less than 15 days before vaccination. CDR3 DNA sequence: TGTGCCAGCAGACTCCGTAGGAGTAACACTGAAGCTTTCTTT. Its protein product is CASRLRRSNTEAFF.